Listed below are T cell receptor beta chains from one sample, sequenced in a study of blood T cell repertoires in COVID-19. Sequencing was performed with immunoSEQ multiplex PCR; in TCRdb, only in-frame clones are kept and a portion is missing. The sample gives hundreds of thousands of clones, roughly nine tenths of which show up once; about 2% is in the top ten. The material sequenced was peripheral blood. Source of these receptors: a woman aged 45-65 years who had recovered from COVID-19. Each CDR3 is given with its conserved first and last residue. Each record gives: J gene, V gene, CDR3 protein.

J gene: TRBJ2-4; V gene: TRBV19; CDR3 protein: CASSIGRRQGAKNIQYF
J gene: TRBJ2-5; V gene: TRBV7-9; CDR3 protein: CASLGLAGETQYF
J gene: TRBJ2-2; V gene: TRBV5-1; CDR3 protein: CASSLAGQGITGELFF
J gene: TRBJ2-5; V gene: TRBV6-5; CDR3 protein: CASTTGTSGKETQYF
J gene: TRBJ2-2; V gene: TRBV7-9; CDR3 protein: CASSWTGPGELFF
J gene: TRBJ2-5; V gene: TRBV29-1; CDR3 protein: CSVEEGYQETQYF
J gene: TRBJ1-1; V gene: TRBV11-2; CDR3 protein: CASSLGTSNTEAFF
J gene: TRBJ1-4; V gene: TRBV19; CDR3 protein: CASKPLSQTRGSATNEKLFF
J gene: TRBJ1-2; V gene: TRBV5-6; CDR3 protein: CASSLGASGGYTF
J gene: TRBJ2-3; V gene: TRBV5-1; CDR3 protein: CASSLDIRTDTQYF
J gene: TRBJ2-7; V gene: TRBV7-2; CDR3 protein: CASRSDRGSYEQYF
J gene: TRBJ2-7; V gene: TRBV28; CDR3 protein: CASSLLDYEQYF
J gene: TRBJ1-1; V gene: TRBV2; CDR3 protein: CATGGNRGTEAFF
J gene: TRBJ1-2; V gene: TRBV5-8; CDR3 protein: CASSGSGNLNYGYTF
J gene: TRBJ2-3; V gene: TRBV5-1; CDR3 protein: CASRAGVGTDTQYF
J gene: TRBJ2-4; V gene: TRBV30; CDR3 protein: CAWSSREGVVAKNIQYF
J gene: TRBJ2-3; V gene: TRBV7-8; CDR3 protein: CASRSGPTDTQYF
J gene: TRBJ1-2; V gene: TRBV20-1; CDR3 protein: CSKGGDGGYTF
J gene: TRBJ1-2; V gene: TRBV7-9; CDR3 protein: CASSLVGGGYGYTF
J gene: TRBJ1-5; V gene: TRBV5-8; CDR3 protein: CASSLGQGGNQPQHF
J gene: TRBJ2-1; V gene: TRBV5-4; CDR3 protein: CASSLDRTSRNEQFF
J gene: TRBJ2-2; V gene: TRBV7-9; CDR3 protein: CASGGGTGELFF
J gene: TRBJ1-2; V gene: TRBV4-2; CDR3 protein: CASGTLTGEYGYTF
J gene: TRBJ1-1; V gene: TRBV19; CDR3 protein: CASSIVWGAEAFF
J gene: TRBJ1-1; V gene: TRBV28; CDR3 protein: CASSLNWILGGTGEAFF
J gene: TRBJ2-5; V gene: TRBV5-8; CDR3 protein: CASTLRGAETQYF
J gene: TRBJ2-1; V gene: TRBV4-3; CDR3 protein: CASSQGSVAGAGNEQFF
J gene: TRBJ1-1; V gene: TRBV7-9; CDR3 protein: CASSPVPLGTGWRNTEAFF
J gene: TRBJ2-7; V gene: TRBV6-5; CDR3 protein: CASRPPGTTTYEQYF
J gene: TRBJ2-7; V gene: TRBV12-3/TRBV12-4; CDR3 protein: CASSLRGDEQYF
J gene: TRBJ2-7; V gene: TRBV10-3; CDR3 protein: CAVESGPTLGGGQYF
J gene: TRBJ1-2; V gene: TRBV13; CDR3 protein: CASSLGRDRGTYGYTF
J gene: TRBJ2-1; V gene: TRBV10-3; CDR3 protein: CAIYSREAGAFSSYNEQFF
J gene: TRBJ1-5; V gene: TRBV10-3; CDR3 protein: CAISDLRVGQPQHF
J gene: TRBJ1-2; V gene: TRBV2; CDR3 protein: CASLTGNGYTF
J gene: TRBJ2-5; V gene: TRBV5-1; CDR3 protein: CASSLGLLGQETQYF
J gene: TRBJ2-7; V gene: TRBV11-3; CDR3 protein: CASSLDPRYEQYF
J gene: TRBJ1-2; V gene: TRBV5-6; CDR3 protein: CASGRAGGAKGGYTF
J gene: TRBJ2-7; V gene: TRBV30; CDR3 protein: CAWSVGLAGAEQYF
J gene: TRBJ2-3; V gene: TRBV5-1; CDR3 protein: CASSLSPGVYRKVLETDTQYF
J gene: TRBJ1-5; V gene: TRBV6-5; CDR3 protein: CASRRGGNQPQHF
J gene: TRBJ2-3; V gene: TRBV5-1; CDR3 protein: CASSLAGGSTDTQYF
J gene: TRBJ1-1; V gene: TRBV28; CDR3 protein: CASSLRGHMNTEAFF
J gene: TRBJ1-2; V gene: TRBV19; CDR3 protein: CASSMPGKPYGYTF
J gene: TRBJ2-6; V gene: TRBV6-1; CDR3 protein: CASSEALTSLGANVLTF
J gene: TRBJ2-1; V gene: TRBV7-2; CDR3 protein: CASSLRLGGTSYNEQFF
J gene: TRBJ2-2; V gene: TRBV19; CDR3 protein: CASRGDRNDGELFF
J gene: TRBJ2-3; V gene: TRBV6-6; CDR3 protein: CASSPTGGGGDTQYF
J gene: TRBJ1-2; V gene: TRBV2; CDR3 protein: CASSETGLGNYGYTF
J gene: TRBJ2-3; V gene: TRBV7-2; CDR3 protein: CASKGDPDTQYF
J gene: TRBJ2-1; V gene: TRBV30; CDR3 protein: CAWSVKRNEQFF
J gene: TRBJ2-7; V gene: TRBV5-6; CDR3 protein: CASSLGSVLREQYF
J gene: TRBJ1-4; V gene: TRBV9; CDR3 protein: CASSVGGTGEKLFF
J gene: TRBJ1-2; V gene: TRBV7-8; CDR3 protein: CASSFRRTGSDYGYTF
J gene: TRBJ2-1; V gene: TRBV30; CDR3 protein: CAWSDKSGRLRNEQFF
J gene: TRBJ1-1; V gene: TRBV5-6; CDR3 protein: CASSFWGRRTEAFF
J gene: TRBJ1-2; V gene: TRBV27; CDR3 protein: CASSRGTLLYGYTF
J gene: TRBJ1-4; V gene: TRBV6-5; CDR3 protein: CASSQLGSNEKLFF
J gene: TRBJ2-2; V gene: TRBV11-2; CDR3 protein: CASSLVGRANLNTGELFF
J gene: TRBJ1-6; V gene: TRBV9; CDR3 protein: CASSKEGARNSPLHF